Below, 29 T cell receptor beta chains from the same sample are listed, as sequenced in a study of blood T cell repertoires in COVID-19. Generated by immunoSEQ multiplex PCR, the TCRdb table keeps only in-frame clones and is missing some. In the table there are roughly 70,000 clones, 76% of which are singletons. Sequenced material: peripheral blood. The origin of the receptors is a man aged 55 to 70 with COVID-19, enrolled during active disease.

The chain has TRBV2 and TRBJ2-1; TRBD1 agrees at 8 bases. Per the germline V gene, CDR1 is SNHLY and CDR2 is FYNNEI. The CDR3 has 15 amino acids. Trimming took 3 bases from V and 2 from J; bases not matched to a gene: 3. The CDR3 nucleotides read TGTGCCAGCAGTGATCCGGGACAGGCCTACAATGAGCAGTTCTTC. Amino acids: CASSDPGQAYNEQFF.

CDR3 sequence (DNA): TGTGCCAGCTCACCACGGAGGGAGGACGAGCAGTACTTC. Translated, it gives CASSPRREDEQYF. The V gene is TRBV18, the J gene TRBJ2-7; D is perhaps TRBD2 (6 bases). The V gene lost 1 base and the J gene lost 5 bases, with 9 bases spanning the gap. The CDR3 has 13 amino acids. Per germline, CDR1 KGHSH and CDR2 LQKENI.

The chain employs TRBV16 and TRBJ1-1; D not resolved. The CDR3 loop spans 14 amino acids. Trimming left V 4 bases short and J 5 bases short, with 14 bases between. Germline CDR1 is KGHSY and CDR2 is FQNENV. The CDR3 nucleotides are TGTGCCAGCAGCCTACGGCGGGAGAGTACTGAAGCTTTCTTT. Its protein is CASSLRRESTEAFF.

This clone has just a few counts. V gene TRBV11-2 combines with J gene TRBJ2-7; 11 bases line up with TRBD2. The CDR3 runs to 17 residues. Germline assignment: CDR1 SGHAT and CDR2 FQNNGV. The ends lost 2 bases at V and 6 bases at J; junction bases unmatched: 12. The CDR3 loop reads CASSLFGLAGGWREQYF. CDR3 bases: TGTGCCAGCAGCTTATTTGGCCTAGCGGGAGGTTGGCGCGAGCAGTACTTC.

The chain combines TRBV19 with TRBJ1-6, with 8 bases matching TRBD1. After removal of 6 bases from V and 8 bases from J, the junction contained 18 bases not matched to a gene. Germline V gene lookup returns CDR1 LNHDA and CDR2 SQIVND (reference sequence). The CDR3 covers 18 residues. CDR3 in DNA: TGTGCCAGTAGCCCACGTTCGACAGGGGCGTTTCGGGATTCACCCCTCCACTTT. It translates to CASSPRSTGAFRDSPLHF. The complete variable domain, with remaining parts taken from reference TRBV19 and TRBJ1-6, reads DGGITQSPKYLFRKEGQNVTLSCEQNLNHDAMYWYRQDPGQGLRLIYYSQIVNDFQKGDIAEGYSVSREKKESFPLTVTSAQKNPTAFYLCASSPRSTGAFRDSPLHFGNGTRLTVT.

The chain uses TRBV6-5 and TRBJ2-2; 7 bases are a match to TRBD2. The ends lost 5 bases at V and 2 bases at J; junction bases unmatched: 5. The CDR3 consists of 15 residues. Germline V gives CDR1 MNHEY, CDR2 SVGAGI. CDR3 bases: TGTGCCAGCAGTACGGGACTATTAAACACCGGGGAGCTGTTTTTT. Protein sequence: CASSTGLLNTGELFF.

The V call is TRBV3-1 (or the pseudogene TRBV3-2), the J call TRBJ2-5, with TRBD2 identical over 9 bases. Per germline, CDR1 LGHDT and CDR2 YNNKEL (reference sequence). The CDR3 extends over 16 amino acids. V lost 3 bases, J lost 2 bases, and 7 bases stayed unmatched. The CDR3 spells CASSHGRLAGQETQYF. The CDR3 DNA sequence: TGTGCCAGCAGCCACGGCCGTCTAGCGGGACAAGAGACCCAGTACTTC.

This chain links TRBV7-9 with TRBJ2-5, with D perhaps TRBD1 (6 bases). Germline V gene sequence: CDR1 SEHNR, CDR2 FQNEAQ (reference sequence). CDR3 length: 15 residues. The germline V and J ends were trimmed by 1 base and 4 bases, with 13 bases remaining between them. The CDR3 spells CASSLDDGGLETQYF. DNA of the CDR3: TGTGCCAGCAGCTTAGACGATGGGGGCCTAGAGACCCAGTACTTC.

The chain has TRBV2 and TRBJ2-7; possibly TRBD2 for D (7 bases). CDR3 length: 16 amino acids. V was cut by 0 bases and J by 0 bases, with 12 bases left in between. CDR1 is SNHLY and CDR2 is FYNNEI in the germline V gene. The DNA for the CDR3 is TGTGCCAGCAGTGAAGCATCTGCGGGGGCCTCCTACGAGCAGTACTTC. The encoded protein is CASSEASAGASYEQYF.

For the CDR3, the DNA is TGTGCCAGCAGTGAAATTGCGGGAGGGCCCCTGGCTGAGCAGTTCTTC. It encodes CASSEIAGGPLAEQFF. The chain carries TRBV6-1 and TRBJ2-1; 9 bases are shared with TRBD2. J was trimmed by 9 bases and V by 2 bases; bases with no gene match: 11. The CDR3 covers 16 residues. The germline V gene has CDR1 MNHNS and CDR2 SASEGT.

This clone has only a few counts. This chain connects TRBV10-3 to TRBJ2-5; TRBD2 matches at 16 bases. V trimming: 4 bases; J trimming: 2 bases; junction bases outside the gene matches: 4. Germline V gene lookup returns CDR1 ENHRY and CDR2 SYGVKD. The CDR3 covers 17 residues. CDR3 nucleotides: TGTGCCATCAGTGGGGGACTAGCGGGAGGGCCGCAAGAGACCCAGTACTTC. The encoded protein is CAISGGLAGGPQETQYF.

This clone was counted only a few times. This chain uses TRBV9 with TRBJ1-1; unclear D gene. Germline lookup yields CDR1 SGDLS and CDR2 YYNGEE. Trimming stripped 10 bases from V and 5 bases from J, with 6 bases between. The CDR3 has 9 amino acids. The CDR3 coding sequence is TGTGCCCTCGCGACTGAAGCTTTCTTT. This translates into CALATEAFF.

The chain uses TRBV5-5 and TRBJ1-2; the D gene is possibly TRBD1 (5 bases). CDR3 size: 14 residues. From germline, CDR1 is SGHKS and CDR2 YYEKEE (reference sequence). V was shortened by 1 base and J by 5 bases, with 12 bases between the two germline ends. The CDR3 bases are TGTGCCAGCAGCTTGACGACAGCCATTTATGGCTACACCTTC. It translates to CASSLTTAIYGYTF.

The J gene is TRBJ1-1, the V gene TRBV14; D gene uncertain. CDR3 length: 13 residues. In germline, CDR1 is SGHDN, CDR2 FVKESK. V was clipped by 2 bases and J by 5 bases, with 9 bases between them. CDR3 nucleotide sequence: TGTGCCAGCAGCCAATATGAAGAGACTGAAGCTTTCTTT. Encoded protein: CASSQYEETEAFF. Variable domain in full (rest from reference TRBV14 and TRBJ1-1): EAGVTQFPSHSVIEKGQTVTLRCDPISGHDNLYWYRRVMGKEIKFLLHFVKESKQDESGMPNNRFLAERTGGTYSTLKVQPAELEDSGVYFCASSQYEETEAFFGQGTRLTVV.

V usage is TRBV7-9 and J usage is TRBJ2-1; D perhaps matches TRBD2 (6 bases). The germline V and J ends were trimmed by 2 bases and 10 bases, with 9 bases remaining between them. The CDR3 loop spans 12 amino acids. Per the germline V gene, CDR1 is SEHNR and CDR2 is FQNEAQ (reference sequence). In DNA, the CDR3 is TGTGCCAGCAGCTTAACGGAGGGAGAGCAGTTCTTC. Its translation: CASSLTEGEQFF.

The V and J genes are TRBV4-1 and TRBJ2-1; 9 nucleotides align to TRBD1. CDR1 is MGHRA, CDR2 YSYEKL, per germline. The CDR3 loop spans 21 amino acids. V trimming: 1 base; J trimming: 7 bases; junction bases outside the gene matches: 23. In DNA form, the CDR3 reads TGCGCCAGCAGCCAAGGGTCACCAAGTCACAGTGTTCGGGACAGGGATAATGAGCAGTTCTTC. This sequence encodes CASSQGSPSHSVRDRDNEQFF.

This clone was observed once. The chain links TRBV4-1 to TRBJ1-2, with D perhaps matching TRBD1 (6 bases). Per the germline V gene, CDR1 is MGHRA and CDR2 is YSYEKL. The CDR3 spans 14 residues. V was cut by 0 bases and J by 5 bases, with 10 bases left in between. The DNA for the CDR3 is TGCGCCAGCAGCCAAGATGGACAGACATATGGCTACACCTTC. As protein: CASSQDGQTYGYTF.

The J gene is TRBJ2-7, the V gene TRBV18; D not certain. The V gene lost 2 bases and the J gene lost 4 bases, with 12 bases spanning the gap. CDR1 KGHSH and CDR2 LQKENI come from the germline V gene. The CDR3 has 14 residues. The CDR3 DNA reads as TGTGCCAGCTCACCATCGAACCCACAATACGAGCAGTACTTC. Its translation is CASSPSNPQYEQYF.

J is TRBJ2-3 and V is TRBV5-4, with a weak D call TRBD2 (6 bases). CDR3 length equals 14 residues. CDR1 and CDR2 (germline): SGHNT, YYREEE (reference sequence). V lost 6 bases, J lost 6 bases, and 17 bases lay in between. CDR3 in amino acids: CASKNPTSTDTQYF. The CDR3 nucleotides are TGTGCCAGCAAAAATCCGACTAGTACGGATACGCAGTATTTT.

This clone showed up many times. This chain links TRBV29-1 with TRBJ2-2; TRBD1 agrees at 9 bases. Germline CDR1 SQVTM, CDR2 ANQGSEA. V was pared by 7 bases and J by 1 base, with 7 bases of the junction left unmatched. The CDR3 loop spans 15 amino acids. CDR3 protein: CSADPGQGNTGELFF. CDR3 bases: TGCAGCGCCGATCCGGGACAGGGGAACACCGGGGAGCTGTTTTTT.

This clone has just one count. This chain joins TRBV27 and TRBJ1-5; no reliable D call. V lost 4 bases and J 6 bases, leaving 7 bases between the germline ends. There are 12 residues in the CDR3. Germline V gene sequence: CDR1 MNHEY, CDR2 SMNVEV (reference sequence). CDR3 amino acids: CASSSPPQPQHF. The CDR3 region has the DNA TGTGCCAGCAGTTCTCCCCCTCAGCCCCAGCATTTT.

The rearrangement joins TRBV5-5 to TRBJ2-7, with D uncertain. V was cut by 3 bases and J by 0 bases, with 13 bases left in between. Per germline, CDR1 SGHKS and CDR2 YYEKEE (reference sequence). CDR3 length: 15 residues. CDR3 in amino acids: CASSSAGASSYEQYF. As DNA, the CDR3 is TGTGCCAGCAGCTCGGCCGGAGCGAGCTCCTACGAGCAGTACTTC.

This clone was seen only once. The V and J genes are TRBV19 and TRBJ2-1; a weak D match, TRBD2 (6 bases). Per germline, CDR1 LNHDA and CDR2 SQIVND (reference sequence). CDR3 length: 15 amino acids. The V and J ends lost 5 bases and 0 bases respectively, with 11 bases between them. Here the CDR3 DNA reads TGTGCCAGTAGTTGGACTACCAGCTCCTACAATGAGCAGTTCTTC. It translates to CASSWTTSSYNEQFF.

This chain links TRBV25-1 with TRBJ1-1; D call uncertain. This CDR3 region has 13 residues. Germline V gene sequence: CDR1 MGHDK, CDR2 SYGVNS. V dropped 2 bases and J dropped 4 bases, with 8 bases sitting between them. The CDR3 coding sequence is TGTGCCAGCAGTGAAATCGGTGGCACTGAAGCTTTCTTT. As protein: CASSEIGGTEAFF. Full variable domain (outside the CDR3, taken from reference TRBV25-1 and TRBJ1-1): EADIYQTPRYLVIGTGKKITLECSQTMGHDKMYWYQQDPGMELHLIHYSYGVNSTEKGDLSSESTVSRIRTEHFPLTLESARPSHTSQYLCASSEIGGTEAFFGQGTRLTVV.

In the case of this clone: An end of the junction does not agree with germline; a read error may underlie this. CDR3 loop: CASSEFIGSHGYTF. CDR3 DNA: TGTGCCAGCAGCGAATTCATAGGGAGCCATGGCTACACCTTC. The chain joins TRBV25-1 to TRBJ1-2; the D is unclear. The V gene's germline CDR1 is MGHDK and CDR2 SYGVNS. The CDR3 is 14 amino acids.

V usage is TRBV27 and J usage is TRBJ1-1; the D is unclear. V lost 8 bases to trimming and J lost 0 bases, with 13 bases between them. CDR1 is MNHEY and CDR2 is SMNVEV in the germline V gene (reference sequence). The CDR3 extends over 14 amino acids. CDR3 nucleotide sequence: TGTGCCAGCTCGACCCTAGGTATGAACACTGAAGCTTTCTTT. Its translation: CASSTLGMNTEAFF.

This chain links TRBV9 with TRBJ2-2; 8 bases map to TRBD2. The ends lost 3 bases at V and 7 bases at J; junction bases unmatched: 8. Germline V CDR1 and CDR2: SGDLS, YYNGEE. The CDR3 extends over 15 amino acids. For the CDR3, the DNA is TGTGCCAGCAGCGCTCCGGGACTAGGGGTCGGGGAGCTGTTTTTT. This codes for CASSAPGLGVGELFF.

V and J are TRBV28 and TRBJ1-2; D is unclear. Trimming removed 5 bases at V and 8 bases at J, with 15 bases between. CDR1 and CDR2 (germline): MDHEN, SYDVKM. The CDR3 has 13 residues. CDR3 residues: CASSPPERSGYTF. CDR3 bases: TGTGCCAGCAGTCCCCCCGAGCGAAGCGGCTACACCTTC.

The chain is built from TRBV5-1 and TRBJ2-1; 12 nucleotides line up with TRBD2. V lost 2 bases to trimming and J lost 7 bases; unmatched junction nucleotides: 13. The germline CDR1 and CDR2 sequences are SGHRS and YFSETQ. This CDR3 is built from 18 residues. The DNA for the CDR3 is TGCGCCAGCAGCTTAGGATCTCCGACTAGCGGGAGTGCGAATGAGCAGTTCTTC. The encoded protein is CASSLGSPTSGSANEQFF.